This TCR beta chain was identified in a study of blood T cell repertoires in COVID-19. Looking at the study overall: Samples representing acute and convalescent COVID-19 were sourced from the United States, Italy and Spain. The cDNA or gDNA used as material had been derived from T cells, B-cell-depleted T cells, or PBMCs.

CDR1 and CDR2 from the germline V gene are SNHLY and FYNNEI. The V end lost 6 bases, the J end lost 2 bases, and 11 bases lay between the germline ends. This CDR3 is 13 amino acids long. Sequencing was performed with immunoSEQ multiplex PCR; in TCRdb, only in-frame clones are kept and a portion is missing. Of around 95,000 clones detected, about 86% appear once; the ten largest clones hold about 4.6%. V gene TRBV2 combines with J gene TRBJ2-7, with a tentative D call TRBD1 (7 bases). This receptor was identified in a human donor in a cohort sampled during active COVID-19. The specimen sequenced was peripheral blood. CDR3 region: CASRGGQPYEQYF. The CDR3 nucleotides are TGTGCCAGCAGGGGGGGACAGCCCTACGAGCAGTACTTC.